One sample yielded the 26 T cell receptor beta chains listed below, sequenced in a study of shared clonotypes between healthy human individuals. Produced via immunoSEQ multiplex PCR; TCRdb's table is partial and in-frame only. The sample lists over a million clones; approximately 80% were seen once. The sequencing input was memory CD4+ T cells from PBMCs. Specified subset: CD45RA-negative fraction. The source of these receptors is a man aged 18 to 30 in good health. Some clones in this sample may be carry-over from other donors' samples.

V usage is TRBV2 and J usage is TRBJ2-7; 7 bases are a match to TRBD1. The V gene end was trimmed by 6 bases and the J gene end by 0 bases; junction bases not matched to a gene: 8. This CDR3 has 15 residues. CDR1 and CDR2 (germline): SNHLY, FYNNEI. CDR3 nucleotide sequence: TGTGCCAGCAGACGCGACAGGGAGAGCTCCTACGAGCAGTACTTC. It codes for CASRRDRESSYEQYF.

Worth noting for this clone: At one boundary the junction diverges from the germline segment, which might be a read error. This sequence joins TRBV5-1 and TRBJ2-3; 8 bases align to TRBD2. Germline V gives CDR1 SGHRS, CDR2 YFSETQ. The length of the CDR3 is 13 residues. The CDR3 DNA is TGCGCCAGCAGTCGGGAGGGGAAAGATATGCAGTATTTT. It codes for CASSREGKDMQYF.

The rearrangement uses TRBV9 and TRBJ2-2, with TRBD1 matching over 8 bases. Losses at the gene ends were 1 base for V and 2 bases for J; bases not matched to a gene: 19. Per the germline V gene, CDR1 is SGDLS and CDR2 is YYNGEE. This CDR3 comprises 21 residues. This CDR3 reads CASSVRQGTFWVPHNTGELFF. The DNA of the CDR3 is TGTGCCAGCAGCGTAAGACAGGGGACGTTTTGGGTTCCTCATAACACCGGGGAGCTGTTTTTT. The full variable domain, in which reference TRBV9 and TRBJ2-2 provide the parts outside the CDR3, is DSGVTQTPKHLITATGQRVTLRCSPRSGDLSVYWYQQSLDQGLQFLIQYYNGEERAKGNILERFSAQQFPDLHSELNLSSLELGDSALYFCASSVRQGTFWVPHNTGELFFGEGSRLTVL.

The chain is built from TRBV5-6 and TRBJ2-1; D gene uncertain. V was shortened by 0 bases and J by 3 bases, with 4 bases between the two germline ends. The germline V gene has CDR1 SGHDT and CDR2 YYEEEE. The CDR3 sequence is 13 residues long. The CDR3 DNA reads TGTGCCAGCAGCTTGGGGTACTACAATGAGCAGTTCTTC. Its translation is CASSLGYYNEQFF.

CDR3 in amino acids: CASSRNRLGEGSGYTF. CDR3 sequence (DNA): TGTGCCAGCAGCCGCAACCGTTTGGGGGAGGGGAGTGGCTACACCTTC. The V gene is TRBV7-8, the J gene TRBJ1-2; the D gene is possibly TRBD1 (5 bases). Germline V gives CDR1 SGHVS, CDR2 FQNEAQ. CDR3 length equals 16 residues. V gave up 5 bases and J gave up 7 bases, with 23 bases separating them.

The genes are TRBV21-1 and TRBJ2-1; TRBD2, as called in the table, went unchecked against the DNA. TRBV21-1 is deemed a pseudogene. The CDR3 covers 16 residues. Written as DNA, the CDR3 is TGTGCCAGCAGCAAGGAACCGGGACTAGCGGGGAGTGAGCAGTTCTTC. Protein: CASSKEPGLAGSEQFF.

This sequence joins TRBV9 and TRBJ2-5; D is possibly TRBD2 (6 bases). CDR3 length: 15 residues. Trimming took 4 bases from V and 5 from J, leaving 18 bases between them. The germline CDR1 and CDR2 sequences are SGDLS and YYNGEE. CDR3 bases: TGTGCCAGCAGCCGGACGGGGCGGGATGGGGAGACCCAGTACTTC. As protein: CASSRTGRDGETQYF.

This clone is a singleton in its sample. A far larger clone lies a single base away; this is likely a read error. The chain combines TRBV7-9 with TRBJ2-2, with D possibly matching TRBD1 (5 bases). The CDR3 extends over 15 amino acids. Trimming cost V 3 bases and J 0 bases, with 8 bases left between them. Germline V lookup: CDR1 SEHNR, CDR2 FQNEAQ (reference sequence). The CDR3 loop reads CASSLVGANTGELFF. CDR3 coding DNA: TGTGCCAGCAGCTTGGTAGGGGCGAACACCGGGGAGCTGTTTTTT. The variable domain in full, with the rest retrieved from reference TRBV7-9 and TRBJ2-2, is DTGVSQNPRHKITKRGQNVTFRCDPISEHNRLYWYRQTLGQGPEFLTYFQNEAQLEKSRLLSDRFSAERPKGSFSTLEIQRTEQGDSAMYLCASSLVGANTGELFFGEGSRLTVL.

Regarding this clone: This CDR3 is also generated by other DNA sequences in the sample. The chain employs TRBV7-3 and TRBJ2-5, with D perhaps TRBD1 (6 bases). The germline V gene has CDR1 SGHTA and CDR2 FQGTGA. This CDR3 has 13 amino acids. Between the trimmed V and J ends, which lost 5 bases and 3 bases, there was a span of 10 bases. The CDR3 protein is CASSRGGEETQYF. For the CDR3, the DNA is TGTGCCAGCAGCCGAGGGGGAGAAGAGACCCAGTACTTC.

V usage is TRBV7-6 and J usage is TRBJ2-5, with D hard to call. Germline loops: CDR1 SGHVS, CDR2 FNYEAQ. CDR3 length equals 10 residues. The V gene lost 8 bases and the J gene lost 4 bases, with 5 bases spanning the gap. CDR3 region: CASGVETQYF. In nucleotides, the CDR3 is TGTGCCAGCGGTGTAGAGACCCAGTACTTC.

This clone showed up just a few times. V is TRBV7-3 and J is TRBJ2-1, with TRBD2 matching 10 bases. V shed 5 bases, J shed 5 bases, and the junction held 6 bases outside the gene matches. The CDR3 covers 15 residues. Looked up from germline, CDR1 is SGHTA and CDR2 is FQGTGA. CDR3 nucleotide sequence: TGTGCCAGCAGCCCCAGCGGGAGGGCCGACAATGAGCAGTTCTTC. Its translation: CASSPSGRADNEQFF.

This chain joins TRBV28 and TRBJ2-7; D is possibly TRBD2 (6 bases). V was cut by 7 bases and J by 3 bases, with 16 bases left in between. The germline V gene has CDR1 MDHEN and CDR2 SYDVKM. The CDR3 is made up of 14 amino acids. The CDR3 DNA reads TGTGCCAGCATCCCTAGCGATTCTCACTACGAGCAGTACTTC. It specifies CASIPSDSHYEQYF. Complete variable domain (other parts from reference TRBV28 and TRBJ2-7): DVKVTQSSRYLVKRTGEKVFLECVQDMDHENMFWYRQDPGLGLRLIYFSYDVKMKEKGDIPEGYSVSREKKERFSLILESASTNQTSMYLCASIPSDSHYEQYFGPGTRLTVT.

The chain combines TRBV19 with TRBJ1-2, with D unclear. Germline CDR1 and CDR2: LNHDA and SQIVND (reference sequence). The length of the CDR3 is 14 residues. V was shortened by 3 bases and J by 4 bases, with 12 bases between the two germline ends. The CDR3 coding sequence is TGTGCCAGTAGTATCCGGGTCCCGGGCTATGGCTACACCTTC. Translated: CASSIRVPGYGYTF.

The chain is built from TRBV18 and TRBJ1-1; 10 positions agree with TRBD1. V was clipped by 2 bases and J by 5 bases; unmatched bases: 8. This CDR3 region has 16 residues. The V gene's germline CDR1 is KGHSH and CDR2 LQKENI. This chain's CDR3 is CASSPVTGGAGTEAFF. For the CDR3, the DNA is TGTGCCAGCTCACCAGTGACAGGGGGCGCGGGAACTGAAGCTTTCTTT.

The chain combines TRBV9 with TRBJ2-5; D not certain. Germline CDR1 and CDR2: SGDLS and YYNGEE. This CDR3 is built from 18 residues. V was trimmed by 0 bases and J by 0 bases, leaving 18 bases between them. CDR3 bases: TGTGCCAGCAGCGTAGGGGCCCTCAATGGGTGGTACCAAGAGACCCAGTACTTC. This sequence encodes CASSVGALNGWYQETQYF.

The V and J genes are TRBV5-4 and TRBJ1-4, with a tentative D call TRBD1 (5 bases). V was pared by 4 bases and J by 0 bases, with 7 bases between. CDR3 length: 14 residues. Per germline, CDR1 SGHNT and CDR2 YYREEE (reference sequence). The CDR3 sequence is CASSGGATNEKLFF. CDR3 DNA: TGTGCCAGCAGCGGAGGGGCAACTAATGAAAAACTGTTTTTT.

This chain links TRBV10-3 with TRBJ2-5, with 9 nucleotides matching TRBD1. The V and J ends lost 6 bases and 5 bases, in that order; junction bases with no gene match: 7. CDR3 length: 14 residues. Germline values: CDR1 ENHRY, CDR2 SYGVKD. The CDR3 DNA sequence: TGTGCCATCAGAGGGACAGGGTTCGGGGAGACCCAGTACTTC. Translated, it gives CAIRGTGFGETQYF.

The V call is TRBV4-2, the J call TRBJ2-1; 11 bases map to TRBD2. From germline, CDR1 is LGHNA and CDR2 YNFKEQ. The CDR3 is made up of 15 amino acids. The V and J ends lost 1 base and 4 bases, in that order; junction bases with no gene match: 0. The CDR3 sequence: CASSQVAGGYNEQFF. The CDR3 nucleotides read TGTGCCAGCAGCCAAGTAGCGGGAGGGTACAATGAGCAGTTCTTC.

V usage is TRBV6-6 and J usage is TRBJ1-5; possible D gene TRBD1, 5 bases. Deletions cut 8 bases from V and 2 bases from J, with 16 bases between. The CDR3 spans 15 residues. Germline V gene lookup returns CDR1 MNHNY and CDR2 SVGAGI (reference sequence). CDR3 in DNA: TGTGCCAGCCAGCTCATCCGGGGGGGCAATCAGCCCCAGCATTTT. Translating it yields CASQLIRGGNQPQHF.

The CDR3 region is CAAGAPEAFF. CDR3 coding DNA: TGTGCCGCGGGGGCCCCTGAAGCTTTCTTT. This chain joins TRBV19 and TRBJ1-1; the D gene is possibly TRBD1 (6 bases). The CDR3 extends over 10 amino acids. CDR1 and CDR2 (germline): LNHDA, SQIVND (reference sequence). Trimming removed 11 bases from V and 6 bases from J, with 10 bases in between.

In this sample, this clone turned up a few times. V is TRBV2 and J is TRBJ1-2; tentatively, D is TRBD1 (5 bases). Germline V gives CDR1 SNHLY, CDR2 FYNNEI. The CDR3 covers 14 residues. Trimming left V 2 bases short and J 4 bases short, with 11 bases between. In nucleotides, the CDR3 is TGTGCCAGCAGTGAACATAGTACAGGCTATGGCTACACCTTC. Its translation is CASSEHSTGYGYTF. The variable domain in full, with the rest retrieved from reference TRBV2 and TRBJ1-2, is EPEVTQTPSHQVTQMGQEVILRCVPISNHLYFYWYRQILGQKVEFLVSFYNNEISEKSEIFDDQFSVERPDGSNFTLKIRSTKLEDSAMYFCASSEHSTGYGYTFGSGTRLTVV.

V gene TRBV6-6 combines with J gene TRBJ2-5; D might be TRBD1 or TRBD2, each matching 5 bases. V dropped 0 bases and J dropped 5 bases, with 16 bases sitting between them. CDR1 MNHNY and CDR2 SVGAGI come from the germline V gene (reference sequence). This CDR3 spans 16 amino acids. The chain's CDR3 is CASSYSGPTTGETQYF. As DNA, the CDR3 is TGTGCCAGCAGTTACTCGGGGCCCACGACGGGGGAGACCCAGTACTTC.

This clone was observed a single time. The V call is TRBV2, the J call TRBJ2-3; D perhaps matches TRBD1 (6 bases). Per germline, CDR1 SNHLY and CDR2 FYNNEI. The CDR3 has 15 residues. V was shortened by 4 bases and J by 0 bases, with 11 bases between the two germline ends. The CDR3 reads CASSGRTVSTDTQYF. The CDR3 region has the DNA TGTGCCAGCAGTGGCCGGACAGTAAGCACAGATACGCAGTATTTT.

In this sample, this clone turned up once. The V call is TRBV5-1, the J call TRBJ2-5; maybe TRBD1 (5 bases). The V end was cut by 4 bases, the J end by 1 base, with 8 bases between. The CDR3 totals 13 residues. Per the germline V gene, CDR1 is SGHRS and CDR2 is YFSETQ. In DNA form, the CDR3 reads TGCGCCAGCAGCGTGACAGTCCAAGAGACCCAGTACTTC. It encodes CASSVTVQETQYF.

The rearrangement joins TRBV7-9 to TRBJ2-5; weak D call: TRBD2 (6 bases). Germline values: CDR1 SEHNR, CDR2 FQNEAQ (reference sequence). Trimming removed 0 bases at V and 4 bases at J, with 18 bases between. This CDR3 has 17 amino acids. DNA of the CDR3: TGTGCCAGCAGCTTAGCGAACACCTGGGGGGAAGGAGAGACCCAGTACTTC. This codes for CASSLANTWGEGETQYF.

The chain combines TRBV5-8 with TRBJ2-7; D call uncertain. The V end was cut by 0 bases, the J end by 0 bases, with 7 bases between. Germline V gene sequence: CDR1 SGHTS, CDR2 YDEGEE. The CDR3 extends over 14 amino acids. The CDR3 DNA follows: TGTGCCAGCAGCTTGGAAGCGCCCTCCTACGAGCAGTACTTC. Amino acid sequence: CASSLEAPSYEQYF. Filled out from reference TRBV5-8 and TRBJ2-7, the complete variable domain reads EAGVTQSPTHLIKTRGQQATLRCSPISGHTSVYWYQQALGLGLQFLLWYDEGEERNRGNFPPRFSGRQFPNYSSELNVNALELEDSALYLCASSLEAPSYEQYFGPGTRLTVT.